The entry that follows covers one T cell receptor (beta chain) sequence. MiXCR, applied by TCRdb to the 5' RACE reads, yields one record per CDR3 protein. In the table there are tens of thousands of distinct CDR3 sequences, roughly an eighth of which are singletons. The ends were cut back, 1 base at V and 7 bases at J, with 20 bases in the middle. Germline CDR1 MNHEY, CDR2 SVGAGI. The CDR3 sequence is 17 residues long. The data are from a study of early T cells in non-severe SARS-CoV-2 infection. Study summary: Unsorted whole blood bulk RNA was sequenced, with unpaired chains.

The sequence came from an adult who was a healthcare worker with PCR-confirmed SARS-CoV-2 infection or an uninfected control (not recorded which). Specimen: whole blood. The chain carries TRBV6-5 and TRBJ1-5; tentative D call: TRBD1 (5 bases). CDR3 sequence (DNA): TGTGCCAGCAGTTACTGGCTGGGGACCTTGTATGAACAGCCCCAGCATTTT. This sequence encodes CASSYWLGTLYEQPQHF.